A single sample gave rise to the 6 T cell receptor beta chains below, sequenced in a study of T-cell reconstitution after alpha-beta-depleted transplantation in children. Unique molecular identifiers were built into the TCRbeta library. TCRdb redid the calling of the PCR reads with MiXCR, one entry per CDR3 protein. The repertoire holds 450,000 to 600,000 distinct CDR3 sequences, with over 9.5% as singletons. Sequenced here: PBMCs, sampled before TCRalphabeta/CD19-depleted stem cell transplant. All receptors come from a child aged 2-9 years with inherited bone marrow failure, due to receive a stem cell transplant.

The rearrangement uses TRBV19 and TRBJ2-4; D might be TRBD2 (6 bases). With 3 bases removed from V and 7 bases from J, the gap between germline ends came to 22 bases. This CDR3 has 17 residues. The germline CDR1 and CDR2 sequences are LNHDA and SQIVND (reference sequence). CDR3 coding DNA: TGTGCCAGTAGTATCGGGGTCGGGGGTGACGTTTGGAACATTCAGTACTTC. This encodes CASSIGVGGDVWNIQYF.

J is TRBJ2-1 and V is TRBV5-1; maybe TRBD2 (6 bases). Germline lookup yields CDR1 SGHRS and CDR2 YFSETQ. V was clipped by 0 bases and J by 1 base, with 11 bases between them. There are 16 residues in the CDR3. CDR3 bases: TGCGCCAGCAGCTTGGATACTAGCAGATCCTACAATGAGCAGTTCTTC. Its protein is CASSLDTSRSYNEQFF. The full variable domain, with the rest looked up from reference TRBV5-1 and TRBJ2-1, is KAGVTQTPRYLIKTRGQQVTLSCSPISGHRSVSWYQQTPGQGLQFLFEYFSETQRNKGNFPGRFSGRQFSNSRSEMNVSTLELGDSALYLCASSLDTSRSYNEQFFGPGTRLTVL.

The genes are TRBV29-1 and TRBJ2-7; TRBD1 or TRBD2 may be the D gene (5 bases each). There are 14 residues in the CDR3. V gave up 6 bases and J gave up 3 bases, with 18 bases separating them. The germline gives CDR1 SQVTM, CDR2 ANQGSEA. Here the CDR3 reads CSVARALGGYEQYF. CDR3 in DNA: TGCAGCGTCGCGAGGGCCCTTGGGGGCTACGAGCAGTACTTC.

Many counts were recorded for this clonotype. This chain connects TRBV7-9 to TRBJ2-2, with 13 bases that match TRBD2. In germline, CDR1 is SEHNR, CDR2 FQNEAQ (reference sequence). The CDR3 contains 19 residues. V shed 5 bases, J shed 3 bases, and the junction held 12 bases outside the gene matches. The CDR3 sequence: CASSHGLAGVLTDTGELFF. The CDR3 DNA reads as TGTGCCAGCAGCCACGGACTAGCGGGAGTCCTCACGGACACCGGGGAGCTGTTTTTT.

A note on this clonotype: It may be a read error: a sequence one base away is much more abundant. CDR3 nucleotides: TGTGCCAGCAGTGGGTTGGGCCCGAACACTGAAGCTTTCTTT. Its protein product is CASSGLGPNTEAFF. The gene calls are TRBV6-1 and TRBJ1-1; D gene ambiguous. The V end was cut by 4 bases, the J end by 1 base, with 10 bases between. Germline V gene sequence: CDR1 MNHNS, CDR2 SASEGT. The CDR3 runs to 14 residues.

This clonotype was seen at least ten times. This chain uses TRBV27 with TRBJ2-1, with D perhaps matching TRBD2 (7 bases). The germline CDR1 and CDR2 sequences are MNHEY and SMNVEV (reference sequence). V shed 6 bases and J shed 8 bases, with 11 bases lying between them. This CDR3 spans 12 amino acids. The CDR3 reads CASRTGGDEQFF. The CDR3 nucleotides are TGTGCCAGCAGGACGGGGGGCGATGAGCAGTTCTTC.